The 24 T cell receptor beta chains reported below all come from one sample, sequenced in a study of blood T cell repertoires in COVID-19. The repertoire was sequenced with immunoSEQ multiplex PCR; TCRdb's copy has only in-frame clones and lacks some. The table lists about 190,000 clones, nearly 90% of them singletons. The specimen was peripheral blood. These receptors were taken from a man aged 50 or older with acute or convalescent COVID-19.

Of note for this clone: This specimen includes other DNA sequences encoding the same CDR3. This chain links TRBV7-6 with TRBJ2-1; a weak D match, TRBD1 (6 bases). CDR1 SGHVS and CDR2 FNYEAQ come from the germline V gene. Trimming took 2 bases from V and 7 from J, leaving 12 bases between them. CDR3 size: 14 residues. CDR3 protein: CASSLSGTGNEQFF. CDR3 bases: TGTGCCAGCAGCTTAAGTGGTACAGGGAATGAGCAGTTCTTC.

The chain joins TRBV5-4 to TRBJ2-5; 8 bases line up with TRBD2. Germline CDR1 is SGHNT and CDR2 is YYREEE (reference sequence). This CDR3 spans 15 amino acids. Trimming removed 5 bases from V and 4 bases from J; junction bases left unmatched: 10. CDR3 nucleotide sequence: TGTGCCAGCAGTTTCCGCGGGGCGGGGGGAGAGACCCAGTACTTC. It translates to CASSFRGAGGETQYF.

The chain links TRBV9 to TRBJ2-1, with 10 bases identical to TRBD2. V lost 0 bases and J lost 7; bases outside the gene matches: 4. Germline loops: CDR1 SGDLS, CDR2 YYNGEE. The CDR3 spans 15 residues. The CDR3 coding sequence is TGTGCCAGCAGCGTAGGAGCGGGGGGGCCGAATGAGCAGTTCTTC. Translated: CASSVGAGGPNEQFF.

This clone was recorded once. The J gene is TRBJ1-1, the V gene TRBV6-1; 9 nucleotides agree with TRBD1. The CDR3 is 15 residues long. Germline loops: CDR1 MNHNS, CDR2 SASEGT. The ends lost 0 bases at V and 5 bases at J; junction bases unmatched: 4. CDR3 coding DNA: TGTGCCAGCAGTGAAGCCCAGACAGGGGGTACTGAAGCTTTCTTT. Translated, it gives CASSEAQTGGTEAFF.

This clone appeared a single time. The chain carries TRBV5-1 and TRBJ2-7; the D gene is possibly TRBD2 (5 bases). The CDR3 runs 14 residues. Trimming left V 4 bases short and J 4 bases short, with 15 bases between. The V gene's germline CDR1 is SGHRS and CDR2 YFSETQ. In DNA, the CDR3 is TGCGCCAGCAGCCCCCGGGGTGGGAGTTACGAGCAGTACTTC. It is translated as CASSPRGGSYEQYF.

The CDR3 DNA reads TGTGCCAGTAGTACGGGACTAATAGCGAGGACTGAAGCTTTCTTT. Its translation is CASSTGLIARTEAFF. The chain carries TRBV19 and TRBJ1-1; D might be TRBD1 (5 bases). The ends were cut back, 4 bases at V and 5 bases at J, with 17 bases in the middle. CDR1 LNHDA and CDR2 SQIVND come from the germline V gene (reference sequence). CDR3 length equals 15 residues.

The J gene is TRBJ1-2, the V gene TRBV3-1 (or the pseudogene TRBV3-2); D uncertain. CDR3 length equals 14 residues. The V end was cut by 4 bases, the J end by 2 bases, with 11 bases between. Germline CDR1 is LGHDT and CDR2 is YNNKEL (reference sequence). Written as DNA, the CDR3 is TGTGCCAGCAGCCCGGGGATCCCCAACTATGGCTACACCTTC. This codes for CASSPGIPNYGYTF.

This clone was seen once. The genes are TRBV4-3 and TRBJ2-5; TRBD2 matches 12 bases. In germline, CDR1 is LGHNA, CDR2 YSLEER. This CDR3 has 19 amino acids. V shed 1 base and J 3 bases; nucleotides not matched to a gene: 12. This CDR3 is CASSQVPSGGDREEETQYF. In DNA, the CDR3 is TGCGCCAGCAGCCAAGTACCTAGCGGGGGGGACCGAGAAGAAGAGACCCAGTACTTC.

The chain uses TRBV19 and TRBJ1-5; possibly TRBD1 for D (6 bases). Germline CDR1 reads LNHDA; CDR2 reads SQIVND (reference sequence). V was cut by 6 bases and J by 5 bases, with 14 bases left in between. This CDR3 is 14 amino acids long. In DNA, the CDR3 is TGTGCCAGTAGGATCGGGCAGGGGTATCAGCCCCAGCATTTT. Protein product: CASRIGQGYQPQHF. Drawing the rest from reference TRBV19 and TRBJ1-5, the complete variable domain is DGGITQSPKYLFRKEGQNVTLSCEQNLNHDAMYWYRQDPGQGLRLIYYSQIVNDFQKGDIAEGYSVSREKKESFPLTVTSAQKNPTAFYLCASRIGQGYQPQHFGDGTRLSIL.

CDR3 nucleotide sequence: TGTGCCAGCAGTTTTGCGGGGGGCTTCTATGGCTACACCTTC. Translating it yields CASSFAGGFYGYTF. The chain links TRBV27 to TRBJ1-2; D may be TRBD1 (6 bases). The CDR3 totals 14 residues. Germline CDR1 MNHEY, CDR2 SMNVEV (reference sequence). V was clipped by 3 bases and J by 4 bases, with 12 bases between them.

Only one count was recorded for this clone. The rearrangement joins TRBV7-6 to TRBJ2-3, with 10 bases identical to TRBD2. The V gene end was trimmed by 5 bases and the J gene end by 3 bases; junction bases not matched to a gene: 8. Germline V CDR1 and CDR2: SGHVS, FNYEAQ. CDR3 length equals 16 residues. In DNA form, the CDR3 reads TGTGCCAGCAGCATTGAGCGGGAGGGCCGAACAGATACGCAGTATTTT. This encodes CASSIEREGRTDTQYF.

CDR3 in DNA: TGCGCCAGCAGCCACCGAGACACTTCCTACGAGCAGTACTTC. It encodes CASSHRDTSYEQYF. The chain has TRBV4-1 and TRBJ2-7; the D is unclear. Trimming pared 3 bases from V and 1 base from J, leaving 10 bases between. In germline, CDR1 is MGHRA, CDR2 YSYEKL. The CDR3 spans 14 residues.

This clone was observed a single time. The V call is TRBV4-1, the J call TRBJ2-5; D is perhaps TRBD2 (5 bases). This CDR3 comprises 15 residues. The V gene's germline CDR1 is MGHRA and CDR2 YSYEKL. V was clipped by 1 base and J by 2 bases, with 11 bases between them. The CDR3 DNA reads TGCGCCAGCAGCCAAGGGGGAGCAGGTCAAGAGACCCAGTACTTC. This sequence encodes CASSQGGAGQETQYF.

This rearrangement joins TRBV7-9 to TRBJ1-1, with D possibly TRBD1 on 6 matching bases. Per germline, CDR1 SEHNR and CDR2 FQNEAQ (reference sequence). The CDR3 runs to 15 residues. V was clipped by 8 bases and J by 7 bases, with 23 bases between them. CDR3 sequence: CASAPPNRVAGEAFF. The CDR3 coding sequence is TGTGCCAGCGCCCCCCCTAACAGGGTGGCGGGTGAAGCTTTCTTT.

The chain recombines TRBV7-9 with TRBJ1-1, with 7 bases that match TRBD1. J was trimmed by 6 bases and V by 5 bases; bases with no gene match: 9. The V gene's germline CDR1 is SEHNR and CDR2 FQNEAQ (reference sequence). CDR3 length equals 14 residues. CDR3 region: CASSLPDRDPEAFF. The DNA for the CDR3 is TGTGCCAGCAGCCTGCCTGACAGGGATCCTGAAGCTTTCTTT. The full variable domain, rest sourced from reference TRBV7-9 and TRBJ1-1, is DTGVSQNPRHKITKRGQNVTFRCDPISEHNRLYWYRQTLGQGPEFLTYFQNEAQLEKSRLLSDRFSAERPKGSFSTLEIQRTEQGDSAMYLCASSLPDRDPEAFFGQGTRLTVV.

This clone was found once. J is TRBJ2-1 and V is TRBV4-1, with 12 bases fitting TRBD2. CDR1 and CDR2 from the germline V gene are MGHRA and YSYEKL. The CDR3 is 16 residues long. After removal of 1 base from V and 6 bases from J, the junction contained 4 bases not matched to a gene. The CDR3 DNA is TGCGCCAGCAGCCAAGTCCAGACTAGCGGGAGCAATGAGCAGTTCTTC. As protein: CASSQVQTSGSNEQFF.

The V and J genes are TRBV6-6 and TRBJ1-5; 9 bases map to TRBD1. V lost 6 bases, J lost 5 bases, and 8 bases stayed unmatched. CDR3 length: 15 amino acids. Germline loops: CDR1 MNHNY, CDR2 SVGAGI (reference sequence). DNA for the CDR3: TGTGCCAGCAGATCAACCGGGACAGGGCATCAGCCCCAGCATTTT. Amino acid sequence: CASRSTGTGHQPQHF.

This clone showed up just a few times. V is TRBV28 and J is TRBJ1-1; D call uncertain. V was shortened by 3 bases and J by 1 base, with 6 bases between the two germline ends. The CDR3 extends over 13 amino acids. Germline CDR1 and CDR2: MDHEN and SYDVKM. DNA of the CDR3: TGTGCCAGCAGTTTTGCCAGGAACACTGAAGCTTTCTTT. Translating it yields CASSFARNTEAFF.

The V call is TRBV4-2, the J call TRBJ2-3; 13 bases match TRBD2. V lost 3 bases and J lost 2; bases outside the gene matches: 5. The CDR3 runs 17 residues. Germline CDR1 reads LGHNA; CDR2 reads YNFKEQ. The CDR3 sequence is CASSQTSGRSYTDTQYF. CDR3 DNA sequence: TGTGCCAGCAGCCAGACTAGCGGGAGGTCGTACACAGATACGCAGTATTTT.

The rearrangement uses TRBV5-3 and TRBJ2-1; 9 nucleotides agree with TRBD2. TRBV5-3 is an ORF, with its function uncertain. The CDR3 loop spans 15 amino acids. J gave up 7 bases and V 4 bases, and 9 bases lay outside the gene matches. Written as DNA, the CDR3 is TGTGCCAGAAGCACGATAGCGGGGGCGGGAAATGAGCAGTTCTTC. Its translation: CARSTIAGAGNEQFF.

J is TRBJ2-2 and V is TRBV6-4; weak D call: TRBD1 (6 bases). CDR3 length: 16 amino acids. The V end was cut by 5 bases, the J end by 0 bases, with 13 bases between. Germline V gene sequence: CDR1 MRHNA, CDR2 SNTAGT. The CDR3 nucleotides read TGTGCCAGCAGTCCACAGGGTCCACCGAACACCGGGGAGCTGTTTTTT. As protein: CASSPQGPPNTGELFF.

The chain uses TRBV18 and TRBJ2-1; 9 bases map to TRBD1. The CDR3 runs 13 residues. From germline, CDR1 is KGHSH and CDR2 LQKENI. V dropped 6 bases and J dropped 6; count of bases not matched to a gene: 3. The CDR3 sequence: CASSGDRVNEQFF. CDR3 DNA: TGTGCCAGCTCCGGGGACAGGGTCAATGAGCAGTTCTTC.

The table lists this clone with a count of one. The chain links TRBV28 to TRBJ2-7, with 12 bases fitting TRBD2. Germline V gives CDR1 MDHEN, CDR2 SYDVKM. The V gene end was trimmed by 5 bases and the J gene end by 3 bases; junction bases not matched to a gene: 2. The length of the CDR3 is 14 residues. CDR3 in DNA: TGTGCCAGCAGTACGACTAGCGGGAGCTACGAGCAGTACTTC. Protein product: CASSTTSGSYEQYF.

The rearrangement uses TRBV5-1 and TRBJ2-1, with TRBD2 matching 7 bases. V dropped 4 bases and J dropped 8; count of bases not matched to a gene: 9. Germline V gives CDR1 SGHRS, CDR2 YFSETQ. This CDR3 has 14 amino acids. The DNA of the CDR3 is TGCGCCAGCAGCGGAGCGGGATGGGGGGATGAGCAGTTCTTC. Translating gives CASSGAGWGDEQFF.